The next 30 T cell receptor beta chains were all read from a single sample in a study of blood T cell repertoires in COVID-19. Clones were sequenced by immunoSEQ multiplex PCR, and TCRdb holds only the in-frame ones, with some missing. The sample carries around 70,000 clones, roughly four fifths recorded once. The sequenced material came from peripheral blood. These TCRs come from a man in his 70s with acute or convalescent COVID-19.

The chain has TRBV19 and TRBJ2-1; 10 nucleotides line up with TRBD2. The CDR3 is made up of 19 amino acids. Germline CDR1 LNHDA, CDR2 SQIVND (reference sequence). Unmatched junction bases numbered 12, after V lost 4 bases and J lost 0 bases. The CDR3 region has the DNA TGTGCCAGTAGTAGGTCAACTAGCGGGACCCGCAGCTCCTACAATGAGCAGTTCTTC. Its translation is CASSRSTSGTRSSYNEQFF.

This clone occurred a few times. J is TRBJ1-5 and V is TRBV7-2, with TRBD1 identical over 9 bases. V was pared by 5 bases and J by 7 bases, with 6 bases of the junction left unmatched. The germline gives CDR1 SGHTA, CDR2 FQGNSA. The CDR3 contains 14 residues. CDR3 DNA: TGTGCCAGCAGCCAAGGACAGGGGATCCAGCCCCAGCATTTT. Translation gives CASSQGQGIQPQHF.

The table lists this clone with a few counts. The chain uses TRBV28 and TRBJ2-5, with no clear D. The CDR3 sequence is 15 residues long. Per the germline V gene, CDR1 is MDHEN and CDR2 is SYDVKM. With 1 base removed from V and 5 bases from J, the gap between germline ends came to 14 bases. The CDR3 region has the DNA TGTGCCAGCAGTTTATCTCCCGCCGGCAGGGAGACCCAGTACTTC. Its protein product is CASSLSPAGRETQYF.

V and J are TRBV18 and TRBJ2-7, with D maybe TRBD1 (6 bases). CDR3 length: 15 amino acids. The V end was cut by 5 bases, the J end by 5 bases, with 19 bases between. Germline V CDR1 and CDR2: KGHSH, LQKENI. For the CDR3, the DNA is TGTGCCAGCTCATCCACGAATCAGGGGATGGACGAGCAGTACTTC. As protein: CASSSTNQGMDEQYF.

V gene TRBV25-1 combines with J gene TRBJ1-2, with 8 nucleotides matching TRBD1. The germline V gene encodes CDR1 MGHDK and CDR2 SYGVNS. There are 16 residues in the CDR3. Trimming removed 2 bases from V and 2 bases from J; junction bases left unmatched: 7. The DNA of the CDR3 is TGTGCCAGCAGTGAAGCAGGGGGCGCCTCCAACTATGGCTACACCTTC. Its translation: CASSEAGGASNYGYTF.

The V call is TRBV28, the J call TRBJ2-7; D remains ambiguous. The CDR3 length is 14 residues. The germline V gene encodes CDR1 MDHEN and CDR2 SYDVKM. The V and J ends lost 4 bases and 2 bases respectively, with 12 bases between them. The chain's CDR3 is CASSSPTSPYEQYF. CDR3 coding DNA: TGTGCCAGCAGTTCCCCGACATCCCCCTACGAGCAGTACTTC.

The genes are TRBV29-1 and TRBJ2-2; the match to TRBD2 covers 8 bases. The germline V gene has CDR1 SQVTM and CDR2 ANQGSEA. The CDR3 consists of 14 residues. J was trimmed by 2 bases and V by 7 bases; bases with no gene match: 6. CDR3 coding DNA: TGCAGCGCCACTAGCGGCTACAACACCGGGGAGCTGTTTTTT. Its translation: CSATSGYNTGELFF.

CDR3 in DNA: TGTGCCAGTAATCACGGACAGTCAAACACTGAAGCTTTCTTT. Its protein product is CASNHGQSNTEAFF. This chain connects TRBV19 to TRBJ1-1; maybe TRBD1 (6 bases). CDR1 LNHDA and CDR2 SQIVND come from the germline V gene (reference sequence). V was shortened by 7 bases and J by 2 bases, with 14 bases between the two germline ends. This CDR3 contains 14 residues.

This chain connects TRBV19 to TRBJ2-7; D is perhaps TRBD1 (5 bases). Germline V gene sequence: CDR1 LNHDA, CDR2 SQIVND (reference sequence). The CDR3 covers 13 residues. The V and J ends lost 5 bases and 0 bases respectively, with 8 bases between them. The CDR3 spells CASSLGHSYEQYF. In nucleotides, the CDR3 is TGTGCCAGTAGTCTCGGACACTCCTACGAGCAGTACTTC. Filled out from reference TRBV19 and TRBJ2-7, the complete variable domain reads DGGITQSPKYLFRKEGQNVTLSCEQNLNHDAMYWYRQDPGQGLRLIYYSQIVNDFQKGDIAEGYSVSREKKESFPLTVTSAQKNPTAFYLCASSLGHSYEQYFGPGTRLTVT.

The chain is built from TRBV19 and TRBJ1-3; 7 nucleotides align to TRBD1. Trimming took 5 bases from V and 3 from J; bases not matched to a gene: 13. Germline CDR1 LNHDA, CDR2 SQIVND (reference sequence). CDR3 length equals 17 residues. This CDR3 reads CASSASVTGNFGNTIYF. The CDR3 DNA sequence: TGTGCCAGTAGTGCAAGCGTGACAGGGAATTTTGGAAACACCATATATTTT.

V gene TRBV19 combines with J gene TRBJ2-7; 7 positions agree with TRBD2. This CDR3 has 13 residues. CDR1 is LNHDA, CDR2 SQIVND, per germline (reference sequence). V shed 4 bases, J shed 6 bases, and the junction held 6 bases outside the gene matches. The CDR3 DNA reads as TGTGCCAGTAGTAGCGAAGGCGGGGGCGAGCAGTACTTC. Encoded protein: CASSSEGGGEQYF.

V gene TRBV9 combines with J gene TRBJ2-3; D uncertain. The CDR3 covers 15 residues. Germline assignment: CDR1 SGDLS and CDR2 YYNGEE. Trimming took off 0 bases at V and 4 bases at J, with 12 bases between the two ends. The CDR3: CASSVGRLSPDTQYF. The CDR3 bases are TGTGCCAGCAGCGTAGGGCGGCTGAGCCCAGATACGCAGTATTTT.

This rearrangement joins TRBV2 to TRBJ2-4; D perhaps matches TRBD1 (6 bases). CDR3 length equals 14 residues. The V gene lost 6 bases and the J gene lost 1 base, with 10 bases spanning the gap. Germline V lookup: CDR1 SNHLY, CDR2 FYNNEI. For the CDR3, the DNA is TGTGCCAGCAGGGCTCAGGGGGCCAAAAACATTCAGTACTTC. Protein: CASRAQGAKNIQYF.

The chain combines TRBV27 with TRBJ2-2, with D uncertain. From germline, CDR1 is MNHEY and CDR2 SMNVEV (reference sequence). The V gene lost 1 base and the J gene lost 5 bases, with 11 bases spanning the gap. The CDR3 covers 15 residues. Here the CDR3 DNA reads TGTGCCAGCAGTTTATGGGCCCTTGGGACCGGGGAGCTGTTTTTT. Its translation: CASSLWALGTGELFF.

The V and J genes are TRBV6-5 and TRBJ2-7; TRBD1 aligns across 9 bases. The CDR3 loop spans 14 amino acids. Germline trimming cut 6 bases from V and 6 bases from J; bases unmatched to any gene: 9. Germline assignment: CDR1 MNHEY and CDR2 SVGAGI. CDR3 in amino acids: CASRDRDRVGEQYF. CDR3 nucleotides: TGTGCCAGCAGGGACCGGGACAGGGTAGGCGAGCAGTACTTC.

Here the CDR3 reads CASSPRLAGGWEQYF. The CDR3 region has the DNA TGTGCCAGCAGCCCGCGACTAGCGGGAGGGTGGGAGCAGTACTTC. The chain is built from TRBV28 and TRBJ2-7, with 14 bases lining up with TRBD2. The CDR3 is made up of 15 amino acids. Per the germline V gene, CDR1 is MDHEN and CDR2 is SYDVKM. V gave up 6 bases and J gave up 7 bases; unmatched junction bases: 8.

The chain is built from TRBV9 and TRBJ2-3, with 12 positions matching TRBD2. This CDR3 spans 18 amino acids. Germline CDR1 is SGDLS and CDR2 is YYNGEE. J was trimmed by 1 base and V by 6 bases; bases with no gene match: 12. The CDR3 bases are TGTGCCAGCACGGCGGAGACTAGCGGGAGCGGCGGCACAGATACGCAGTATTTT. This gives the protein CASTAETSGSGGTDTQYF.

V is TRBV4-3 and J is TRBJ1-1; 12 nucleotides agree with TRBD1. The CDR3 runs 18 residues. Germline CDR1 is LGHNA and CDR2 is YSLEER. V gave up 4 bases and J gave up 1 base; unmatched junction bases: 10. CDR3 sequence: CASSLAPGTGGRNTEAFF. The DNA for the CDR3 is TGCGCCAGCAGCCTCGCCCCCGGGACAGGGGGCAGGAACACTGAAGCTTTCTTT.

The V gene is TRBV4-3, the J gene TRBJ2-3; 7 bases line up with TRBD2. The CDR3 is made up of 15 amino acids. The ends lost 1 base at V and 4 bases at J; junction bases unmatched: 5. Per germline, CDR1 LGHNA and CDR2 YSLEER. In DNA, the CDR3 is TGCGCCAGCAGCCAAGGTCCGGGAGGACCAGATACGCAGTATTTT. Translation gives CASSQGPGGPDTQYF.

This clone was observed a handful of times. The rearrangement links TRBV27 to TRBJ2-7, with TRBD1 identical over 8 bases. The germline V gene has CDR1 MNHEY and CDR2 SMNVEV (reference sequence). The CDR3 is made up of 13 amino acids. V lost 10 bases, J lost 3 bases, and 8 bases stayed unmatched. The CDR3 protein is CATGRTGGYEQYF. The CDR3 DNA is TGTGCCACCGGACGAACAGGGGGCTACGAGCAGTACTTC.

CDR3: CATSEEGLLITDTQYF. The CDR3 bases are TGTGCCACCAGTGAGGAGGGACTTCTCATAACAGATACGCAGTATTTT. The rearrangement uses TRBV24-1 and TRBJ2-3; perhaps TRBD2 as D (6 bases). Looked up from germline, CDR1 is KGHDR and CDR2 is SFDVKD. V lost 4 bases to trimming and J lost 3 bases, with 16 bases between them. This CDR3 region has 16 residues.

The CDR3: CASSSRTSGRGYNEQFF. Written as DNA, the CDR3 is TGTGCCAGCAGCTCTCGGACTAGCGGGAGAGGTTACAATGAGCAGTTCTTC. This rearrangement joins TRBV9 to TRBJ2-1, with TRBD2 matching over 13 bases. CDR1 and CDR2 (germline): SGDLS, YYNGEE. The V and J ends lost 4 bases and 4 bases, in that order; junction bases with no gene match: 8. The CDR3 loop spans 17 amino acids.

This chain uses TRBV28 with TRBJ2-7; perhaps TRBD1 as D (5 bases). Trimming shortened V by 4 bases and J by 1 base, and 8 bases separated the two germline ends. From germline, CDR1 is MDHEN and CDR2 SYDVKM. This CDR3 region has 13 residues. The CDR3 nucleotides read TGTGCCAGCAGTTCAGGGCCGTCCTACGAGCAGTACTTC. Translation gives CASSSGPSYEQYF.

The rearrangement links TRBV24-1 to TRBJ1-1; D is unresolved. The CDR3 length is 15 residues. In germline, CDR1 is KGHDR, CDR2 SFDVKD. Trimming pared 5 bases from V and 3 bases from J, leaving 15 bases between. As DNA, the CDR3 is TGTGCCACCAGTGCCCGAGACCTGGCGGACACTGAAGCTTTCTTT. This translates into CATSARDLADTEAFF.

Written as DNA, the CDR3 is TGTGCCAGCAGCCCTCTTCGTCTTAGCGGGGGGGGGCAGTTCTTC. As protein: CASSPLRLSGGGQFF. The chain links TRBV3-1 (or the pseudogene TRBV3-2) to TRBJ2-1; 11 bases fit TRBD2. Per the germline V gene, CDR1 is LGHDT and CDR2 is YNNKEL (reference sequence). The ends lost 4 bases at V and 12 bases at J; junction bases unmatched: 11. There are 15 residues in the CDR3.

The chain employs TRBV20-1 and TRBJ2-3; 8 nucleotides agree with TRBD2. Unmatched junction bases numbered 6, after V lost 3 bases and J lost 4 bases. The CDR3 length is 14 residues. Germline V gene data show CDR1 as DFQATT and CDR2 as SNEGSKA (reference sequence). CDR3 residues: CSASGAGAADTQYF. Written as DNA, the CDR3 is TGCAGTGCTAGTGGAGCGGGAGCGGCAGATACGCAGTATTTT.

The rearrangement uses TRBV10-3 and TRBJ2-1; TRBD2 agrees at 14 bases. The V and J ends lost 3 bases and 9 bases, in that order; junction bases with no gene match: 7. Germline values: CDR1 ENHRY, CDR2 SYGVKD. The CDR3 length is 16 residues. The CDR3 region is CAISEGLTSGRVEQFF. CDR3 nucleotides: TGTGCCATCAGTGAAGGGTTGACTAGCGGGAGGGTTGAGCAGTTCTTC.

V gene TRBV4-3 combines with J gene TRBJ1-6; 8 bases agree with TRBD1. V lost 4 bases and J lost 5; bases outside the gene matches: 4. The CDR3 length is 15 residues. Germline CDR1 LGHNA, CDR2 YSLEER. CDR3 in DNA: TGCGCCAGCAGCCCGACAGGGGTCCATAATTCACCCCTCCACTTT. It encodes CASSPTGVHNSPLHF.

The chain uses TRBV7-2 and TRBJ1-6; D is unclear. The germline gives CDR1 SGHTA, CDR2 FQGNSA. V lost 2 bases to trimming and J lost 7 bases, with 9 bases between them. CDR3 size: 14 residues. In DNA, the CDR3 is TGTGCCAGCAGCTTAAGGCGGGAAAATTCACCCCTCCACTTT. It codes for CASSLRRENSPLHF.

This clone came up once. The CDR3 region is CSVGSGSLSRQGSYEQYF. For the CDR3, the DNA is TGCAGCGTCGGGAGCGGGAGTCTTAGTAGGCAGGGCTCCTACGAGCAGTACTTC. The chain carries TRBV29-1 and TRBJ2-7, with 8 bases aligning to TRBD2. In germline, CDR1 is SQVTM, CDR2 ANQGSEA. V dropped 6 bases and J dropped 0; count of bases not matched to a gene: 19. CDR3 length: 18 residues.